The rows below give T cell receptor beta chains drawn from one sample of a study of blood T cell repertoires in COVID-19. The method was immunoSEQ multiplex PCR; TCRdb's version includes in-frame clones alone and lacks a portion of them. The repertoire consists of 120,000 to 150,000 clones, with about 90% occurring once and the leading ten covering about 10%. Sequenced input: peripheral blood. The receptors stem from a man aged 55 to 70 with active or convalescent COVID-19. Each CDR3 is given with its conserved first and last residue. D genes are given only for firm matches. Clone sizes are given selectively: once, few, many, or a class where the clone is expanded.

>NA|TRBV9|NA|TRBJ2-7
CASGGGTNSQYF
>TRBD1|TRBV7-9|NA|TRBJ1-1
CASSIQGYTEAFF
>NA|TRBV4-3|NA|TRBJ2-6
CASSQDHQSGANVLTF
>NA|TRBV18|NA|TRBJ1-4
CASSTQAATNEKLFF
>TRBD2|TRBV5-1|NA|TRBJ2-1
CASSLARTSGSDEQFF
>NA|TRBV4-1|NA|TRBJ1-3
CASSPVGGSSGNTIYF
>TRBD2|TRBV27|once|TRBJ2-7
CASSTYSGRGYEQYF
>TRBD1|TRBV11-1|NA|TRBJ2-7
CASSTQQGGYEQYF
>TRBD2|TRBV12-3/TRBV12-4|NA|TRBJ2-4
CASRPTSGNIQYF
>NA|TRBV28|NA|TRBJ1-1
CASSLYGMNTEAFF
>NA|TRBV27|NA|TRBJ2-3
CASTQKPVGADTQYF
>TRBD2|TRBV5-6|NA|TRBJ2-2
CASSFGGVPGELFF
>NA|TRBV28|NA|TRBJ1-5
CASSPAGQPQHF
>NA|TRBV4-2|NA|TRBJ1-5
CASSQGGNSNQPQHF
>TRBD1|TRBV18|NA|TRBJ1-1
CASSPRTGSNTEAFF
>TRBD1|TRBV6-6|NA|TRBJ1-2
CASTGHRGPQGYTF
>NA|TRBV6-5|NA|TRBJ2-3
CASSQTGTSTDTQYF
>TRBD1|TRBV5-1|NA|TRBJ2-7
CASSTSGTGDEQYF
>NA|TRBV10-1|NA|TRBJ1-5
CASREGGSNQPQHF
>NA|TRBV5-1|NA|TRBJ2-5
CATQIGGQWYQETQYF
>TRBD1|TRBV19|NA|TRBJ2-7
CASRTGQAPYEQYF
>TRBD2|TRBV12-5|NA|TRBJ2-3
CASATGLAGADTQYF
>NA|TRBV28|NA|TRBJ2-7
CASRTSGGDSYEQYF
>NA|TRBV4-1|NA|TRBJ1-1
CASSPPAPKMNTEAFF
>TRBD2|TRBV13|NA|TRBJ2-1
CASSPSGLAGGYNEQFF
>NA|TRBV5-6|NA|TRBJ1-6
CASSPGTLFSPLHF
>TRBD2|TRBV2|once|TRBJ2-7
CASNPGGTEQYF
>NA|TRBV3-1/TRBV3-2|once|TRBJ2-3
CASSRRVDRPTQYF
>TRBD2|TRBV24-1|NA|TRBJ2-1
CATSDTDPREGNEQFF
>NA|TRBV5-4|NA|TRBJ2-7
CASSLDSGRVNEQYF
>NA|TRBV5-1|NA|TRBJ2-2
CASSLVWQENTGELFF
>NA|TRBV18|NA|TRBJ1-6
CASSPDTSSPLHF
>NA|TRBV28|NA|TRBJ1-2
CASSLGGGIISGGYTF
>NA|TRBV29-1|few|TRBJ1-2
CSVEEPADPTGYGYTF
>NA|TRBV5-4|NA|TRBJ1-2
CASSIDSNYGYTF
>NA|TRBV5-1|NA|TRBJ2-7
CASSLSPGSQYEQYF
>TRBD2|TRBV24-1|NA|TRBJ2-2
CATSDVRTSGTGELFF
>TRBD1|TRBV3-1/TRBV3-2|NA|TRBJ2-3
CASSQGQGATDTQYF
>TRBD2|TRBV2|NA|TRBJ2-7
CASTLTSEGEQYF
>NA|TRBV5-1|once|TRBJ1-2
CASSLRVYGYTF
>TRBD1|TRBV7-8|NA|TRBJ2-7
CASSVGQGYEQYF
>NA|TRBV19|NA|TRBJ1-2
CASSGGINYGYTF
>NA|TRBV28|NA|TRBJ2-1
CASSLLEFNEQFF
>NA|TRBV24-1|NA|TRBJ2-1
CATSDLSSGPYNEQFF
>TRBD1|TRBV18|NA|TRBJ2-3
CASSRTGGLDTQYF
>NA|TRBV11-3|NA|TRBJ2-7
CASSSGGATYEQYF